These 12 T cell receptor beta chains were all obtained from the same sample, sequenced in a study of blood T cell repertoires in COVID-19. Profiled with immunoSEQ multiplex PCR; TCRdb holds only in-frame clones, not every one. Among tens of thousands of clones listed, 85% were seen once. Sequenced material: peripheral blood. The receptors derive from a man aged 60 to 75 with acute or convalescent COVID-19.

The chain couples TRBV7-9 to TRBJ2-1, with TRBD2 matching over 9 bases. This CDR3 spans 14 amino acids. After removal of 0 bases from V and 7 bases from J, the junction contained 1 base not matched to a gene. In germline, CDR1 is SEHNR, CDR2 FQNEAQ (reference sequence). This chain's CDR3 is CASSLALAGNEQFF. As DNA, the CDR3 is TGTGCCAGCAGCTTAGCACTAGCGGGTAATGAGCAGTTCTTC.

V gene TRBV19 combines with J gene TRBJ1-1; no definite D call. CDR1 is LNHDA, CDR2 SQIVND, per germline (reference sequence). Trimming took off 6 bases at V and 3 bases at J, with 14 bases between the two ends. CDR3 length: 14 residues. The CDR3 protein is CASRTAARDTEAFF. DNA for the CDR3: TGTGCCAGTAGAACGGCCGCCCGGGACACTGAAGCTTTCTTT.

The CDR3 loop reads CASSQIQTDTDTQYF. The CDR3 DNA is TGTGCCAGCAGCCAAATCCAGACTGACACAGATACGCAGTATTTT. V and J are TRBV3-1 (or the pseudogene TRBV3-2) and TRBJ2-3; D is undetermined. The CDR3 is made up of 15 amino acids. Germline-derived CDR1 and CDR2 are LGHDT and YNNKEL (reference sequence). The V end lost 2 bases, the J end lost 2 bases, and 11 bases lay between the germline ends.

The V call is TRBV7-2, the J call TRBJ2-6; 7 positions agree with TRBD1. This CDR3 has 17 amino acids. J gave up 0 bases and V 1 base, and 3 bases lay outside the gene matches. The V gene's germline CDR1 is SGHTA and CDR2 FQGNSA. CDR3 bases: TGTGCCAGCAGCTTAGGGGGGACAGCCTCTGGGGCCAACGTCCTGACTTTC. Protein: CASSLGGTASGANVLTF.

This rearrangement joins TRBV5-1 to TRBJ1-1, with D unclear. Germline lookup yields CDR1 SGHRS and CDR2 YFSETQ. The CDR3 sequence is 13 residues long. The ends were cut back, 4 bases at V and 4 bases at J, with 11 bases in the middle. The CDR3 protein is CASSVVRSTEAFF. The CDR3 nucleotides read TGCGCCAGCAGCGTCGTACGGTCCACTGAAGCTTTCTTT.

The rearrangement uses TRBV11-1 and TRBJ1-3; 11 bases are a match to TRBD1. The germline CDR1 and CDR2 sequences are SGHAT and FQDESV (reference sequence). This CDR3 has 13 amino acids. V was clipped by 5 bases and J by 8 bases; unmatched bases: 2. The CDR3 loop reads CASSGTGGHTIYF. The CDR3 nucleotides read TGTGCCAGCAGCGGGACAGGGGGACACACCATATATTTT. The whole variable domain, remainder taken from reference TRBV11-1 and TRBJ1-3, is EAEVAQSPRYKITEKSQAVAFWCDPISGHATLYWYRQILGQGPELLVQFQDESVVDDSQLPKDRFSAERLKGVDSTLKIQPAELGDSAMYLCASSGTGGHTIYFGEGSWLTVV.

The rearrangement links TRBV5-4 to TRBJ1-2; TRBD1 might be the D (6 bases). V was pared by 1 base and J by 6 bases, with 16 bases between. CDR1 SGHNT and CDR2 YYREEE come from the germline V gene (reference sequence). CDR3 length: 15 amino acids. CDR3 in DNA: TGTGCCAGCAGCTTGACAGGGAGGGACGCGAATGGCTACACCTTC. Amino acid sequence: CASSLTGRDANGYTF.

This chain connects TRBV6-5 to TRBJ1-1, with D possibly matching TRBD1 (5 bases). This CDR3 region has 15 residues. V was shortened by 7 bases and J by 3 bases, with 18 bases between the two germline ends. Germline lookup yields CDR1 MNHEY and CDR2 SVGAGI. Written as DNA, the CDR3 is TGTGCCAGCACCACCGGCCCGGGGGGGGACACTGAAGCTTTCTTT. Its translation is CASTTGPGGDTEAFF.

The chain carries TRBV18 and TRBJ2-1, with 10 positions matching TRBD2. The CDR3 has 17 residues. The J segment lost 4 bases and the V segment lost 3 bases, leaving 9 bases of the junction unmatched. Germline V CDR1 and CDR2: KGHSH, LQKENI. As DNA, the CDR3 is TGTGCCAGCTCACCTGTGCAACTAGCGGGATATTACAATGAGCAGTTCTTC. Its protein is CASSPVQLAGYYNEQFF.

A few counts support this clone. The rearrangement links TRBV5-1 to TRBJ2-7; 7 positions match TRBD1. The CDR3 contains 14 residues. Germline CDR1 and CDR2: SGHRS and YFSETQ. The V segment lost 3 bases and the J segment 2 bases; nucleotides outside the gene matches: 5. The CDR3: CASSSPGQTYEQYF. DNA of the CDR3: TGCGCCAGCAGCTCGCCGGGACAGACCTACGAGCAGTACTTC.

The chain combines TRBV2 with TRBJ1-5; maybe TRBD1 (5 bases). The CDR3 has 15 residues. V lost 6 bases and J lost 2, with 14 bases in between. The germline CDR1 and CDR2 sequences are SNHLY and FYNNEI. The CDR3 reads CASSREGRGNQPQHF. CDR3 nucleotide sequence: TGTGCCAGCAGCAGGGAAGGTAGGGGCAATCAGCCCCAGCATTTT.

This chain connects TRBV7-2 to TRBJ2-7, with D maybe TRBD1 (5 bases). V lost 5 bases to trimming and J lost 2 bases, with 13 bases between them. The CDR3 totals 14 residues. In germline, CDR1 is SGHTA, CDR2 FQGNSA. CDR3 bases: TGTGCCAGCAGCCCCAGCAGGGCCCCCTACGAGCAGTACTTC. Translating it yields CASSPSRAPYEQYF.